One sample yielded the 12 T cell receptor beta chains listed below, sequenced in a study of blood T cell repertoires in COVID-19. Produced via immunoSEQ multiplex PCR; TCRdb's table is partial and in-frame only. Of some 120,000 clones in the sample, roughly 87% are singletons; the top ten hold about 20%. The sample taken for sequencing was PBMCs or T cells enriched from blood (not recorded which). Receptor source: a man aged 25-45 years who had recovered from COVID-19.

This rearrangement joins TRBV19 to TRBJ1-2; D not resolved. The CDR3 totals 11 residues. Germline V gene data show CDR1 as LNHDA and CDR2 as SQIVND (reference sequence). The V end was cut by 4 bases, the J end by 8 bases, with 8 bases between. Here the CDR3 DNA reads TGTGCCAGTAGTAGGCCAGGCGGCTACACCTTC. This encodes CASSRPGGYTF.

This sequence joins TRBV4-1 and TRBJ2-1, with 7 positions matching TRBD1. J gave up 0 bases and V 4 bases, and 3 bases lay outside the gene matches. Per germline, CDR1 MGHRA and CDR2 YSYEKL. CDR3 length: 15 residues. DNA for the CDR3: TGCGCCAGCAGCCCGACAGGGAGCTCCTACAATGAGCAGTTCTTC. It codes for CASSPTGSSYNEQFF.

The chain links TRBV5-1 to TRBJ2-3; D might be TRBD2 (6 bases). There are 14 residues in the CDR3. V lost 7 bases and J 0 bases, leaving 12 bases between the germline ends. Per the germline V gene, CDR1 is SGHRS and CDR2 is YFSETQ. The CDR3 DNA follows: TGCGCCAGCGGGGGGATAACAAGCACAGATACGCAGTATTTT. This codes for CASGGITSTDTQYF.

This clone was found many times. V gene TRBV6-4 combines with J gene TRBJ1-1; no definite D call. The CDR3 covers 13 residues. Germline-derived CDR1 and CDR2 are MRHNA and SNTAGT. V was cut by 4 bases and J by 0 bases, with 6 bases left in between. The CDR3 DNA follows: TGTGCCAGCAGTGTCGGGATGAACACTGAAGCTTTCTTT. Amino acids: CASSVGMNTEAFF.

This chain joins TRBV6-1 and TRBJ2-5; TRBD1 aligns across 8 bases. The V segment lost 3 bases and the J segment 5 bases; nucleotides outside the gene matches: 5. The CDR3 sequence is 14 residues long. The germline gives CDR1 MNHNS, CDR2 SASEGT. CDR3 bases: TGTGCCAGCAGTGATGGACAGGGTAGGGAGACCCAGTACTTC. Protein: CASSDGQGRETQYF.

This sequence joins TRBV6-6 and TRBJ1-5; the match to TRBD1 covers 7 bases. The CDR3 totals 18 residues. Germline V gene data show CDR1 as MNHNY and CDR2 as SVGAGI (reference sequence). Trimming cost V 5 bases and J 0 bases; bases outside gene matches: 13. The CDR3 DNA reads TGTGCCAGCAGTCCCCGAAGGGGACAGCCATATAGCAATCAGCCCCAGCATTTT. This gives the protein CASSPRRGQPYSNQPQHF.

This clone was counted a few times. This sequence joins TRBV19 and TRBJ2-3, with D maybe TRBD1 (6 bases). Per the germline V gene, CDR1 is LNHDA and CDR2 is SQIVND (reference sequence). The CDR3 runs 15 residues. V was trimmed by 8 bases and J by 2 bases, leaving 17 bases between them. In nucleotides, the CDR3 is TGTGCCAGTGGCGACCCGAGGGGGAACACAGATACGCAGTATTTT. Translated, it gives CASGDPRGNTDTQYF.

The genes are TRBV6-6 and TRBJ2-7; either TRBD1 or TRBD2 may fit D (5 bases each). The CDR3 consists of 13 residues. Trimming took off 5 bases at V and 3 bases at J, with 11 bases between the two ends. Germline CDR1 is MNHNY and CDR2 is SVGAGI (reference sequence). The CDR3 DNA sequence: TGTGCCAGCAGTCGGGACGGGAACTACGAGCAGTACTTC. Amino acids: CASSRDGNYEQYF.

In the case of this clone: A junction boundary mismatches the germline segment, possibly from a read error. The chain employs TRBV12-3 or TRBV12-4 and TRBJ1-1, with a possible D match to TRBD1 (5 bases). The CDR3 contains 13 residues. CDR3 in DNA: TGTGCCAGCAGTTCGGCAGGGATTACTGGAGCTTTCTTT. Translation: CASSSAGITGAFF.

The chain is built from TRBV11-2 and TRBJ2-5; 10 bases align to TRBD2. This CDR3 is built from 16 residues. Germline assignment: CDR1 SGHAT and CDR2 FQNNGV. V was clipped by 5 bases and J by 1 base; unmatched bases: 7. The CDR3 here is CASSPGTSVFQETQYF. DNA for the CDR3: TGTGCCAGCAGCCCCGGGACTAGCGTTTTCCAAGAGACCCAGTACTTC. The full variable domain, in which reference TRBV11-2 and TRBJ2-5 provide the parts outside the CDR3, is EAGVAQSPRYKIIEKRQSVAFWCNPISGHATLYWYQQILGQGPKLLIQFQNNGVVDDSQLPKDRFSAERLKGVDSTLKIQPAKLEDSAVYLCASSPGTSVFQETQYFGPGTRLLVL.

The CDR3 reads CASSVADRGPGNTIYF. CDR3 nucleotide sequence: TGTGCCAGCAGCGTGGCAGACAGAGGCCCTGGAAACACCATATATTTT. The rearrangement joins TRBV9 to TRBJ1-3; D perhaps matches TRBD1 (5 bases). This CDR3 contains 16 residues. V shed 2 bases and J shed 2 bases, with 14 bases lying between them. CDR1 SGDLS and CDR2 YYNGEE come from the germline V gene.

This clone turned up a few times. The junction departs from germline at one end; a sequencing error may be responsible. The chain couples TRBV18 to TRBJ1-4; the match to TRBD1 covers 7 bases. There are 15 residues in the CDR3. CDR1 is KGHSH and CDR2 is LQKENI in the germline V gene. CDR3: CASSRGDRTYEKLFF. CDR3 nucleotide sequence: TGTGCCAGCTCACGAGGGGACAGAACTTATGAAAAACTGTTTTTT.